The clone carrying this T cell receptor (beta chain) was detected only a few times. The data derive from a study of neoadjuvant anti-PD-1 for oral cavity cancer. Study-wide background: Patients mostly received three to four biweekly nivolumab doses at 3 mg/kg before surgery. Patients without progression got a fourth dose around day 43.

Time point noted: after neoadjuvant nivolumab, at surgical resection. These oral cavity squamous cell carcinomas were HPV-negative and locally advanced. Clones were sequenced by immunoSEQ multiplex PCR, and TCRdb holds only the in-frame ones, with some missing. Here the sample spans approximately 10,000 clones, 60% to 75% being singletons. V lost 0 bases and J 7 bases, leaving 13 bases between the germline ends. This CDR3 is built from 14 residues. Germline CDR1 reads LNHNV; CDR2 reads YYDKDF (reference sequence). The clonotype was recovered from a person between 40 and 85 years old with oral cavity squamous cell carcinoma. The chain has TRBV15 and TRBJ2-7; unclear D gene. Sequenced material: PBMCs, taken after nivolumab (anti-PD-1) treatment. CDR3 residues: CATSREAGHLEQYF. In DNA, the CDR3 is TGTGCCACCAGCAGAGAAGCAGGCCACCTGGAGCAGTACTTC.